This T cell receptor (beta chain) originates from a study of blood T cell repertoires in COVID-19. Study context: The samples span acute and convalescent COVID-19 from the United States, Italy and Spain. In each case, the material was cDNA or gDNA derived from T cells, B-cell-depleted T cells, or PBMCs.

The V gene end was trimmed by 1 base and the J gene end by 4 bases; junction bases not matched to a gene: 9. This CDR3 has 16 residues. Germline V gene data show CDR1 as SGHKS and CDR2 as YYEKEE (reference sequence). Authors' methods: Amplification with reference gene primers provided the estimates of nucleated cell counts. Sequencing was performed with immunoSEQ multiplex PCR; in TCRdb, only in-frame clones are kept and a portion is missing. V, J and clone size were drawn from that table, and D and trimming were deduced from the DNA. The sample yields about 200,000 clones, around 90% seen once. The TCR sequence derives from a man in his 60s who had recovered from COVID-19. Sequenced sample: peripheral blood. The genes are TRBV5-5 and TRBJ2-3; 7 bases match TRBD2. The CDR3: CASSLRLAEEADTQYF. CDR3 DNA sequence: TGTGCCAGCAGCTTGAGGCTAGCGGAAGAGGCAGATACGCAGTATTTT.